This T cell receptor (beta chain) was captured in a study of shared clonotypes between healthy human individuals. Whole-study results and caveats: When compared with the clonotypes that were shared by all four sorted-subset donors, the non-shared clonotypes turned out to have lower generation probabilities. Generally, estimated richness proved larger in naive subsets than it did in memory subsets. Blood was the only sampled material, and tissue repertoires likely differ.

Sequenced by immunoSEQ multiplex PCR; TCRdb stores in-frame clones only, minus some. The sample has more than 150,000 clones, approximately 92% seen once. Comment on this clone: Its matching antigen is unknown.

Per germline, CDR1 SQVTM and CDR2 ANQGSEA. CDR3 length equals 13 residues. With 5 bases removed from V and 4 bases from J, the gap between germline ends came to 15 bases. There were no recent acute infections or vaccinations among the donors, who were healthy HIV-negative adults. The J gene is TRBJ2-7, the V gene TRBV29-1; D remains unclear. This receptor was taken from a woman aged 25 to 39 in good health. Sequenced sample: naive CD4+ T cells sorted from blood. The subset is: CD45RA+ positively selected. The CDR3 DNA follows: TGCAGCGTTATCATTCGGCGTGATTACGAGCAGTACTTC. Translation: CSVIIRRDYEQYF.